The rows below give T cell receptor beta chains drawn from one sample of a study of T-cell reconstitution after alpha-beta-depleted transplantation in children. TCRdb fed the PCR reads into MiXCR, producing one record per CDR3 protein. The sample records some 550,000 distinct CDR3 sequences, around 19% being singletons. The sample was PBMCs from the stem cell graft donor, taken from the stem cell graft. Receptors originate from a human donor who donated a stem cell graft to a child with acute lymphoblastic leukemia. The CDR3 runs from the conserved cysteine through the conserved F or W. D genes are given only for firm matches. Clone size is given for some rows only: seen once, a few or many times, or a class if the clone is expanded.

clone size: .; D gene: TRBD2; J gene: TRBJ2-7; V gene: TRBV5-1; CDR3 protein: CASSLTSGRAYEQYF; CDR3 DNA: TGCGCCAGCAGCTTGACTAGCGGGAGGGCCTACGAGCAGTACTTC
clone size: few; D gene: .; J gene: TRBJ2-1; V gene: TRBV5-1; CDR3 protein: CASSLVVGSSYNEQFF; CDR3 DNA: TGCGCCAGCAGCTTGGTAGTCGGGAGCTCCTACAATGAGCAGTTCTTC
clone size: .; D gene: .; J gene: TRBJ2-2; V gene: TRBV3-1; CDR3 protein: CASSLQARMNTGELFF; CDR3 DNA: TGTGCCAGCAGCCTTCAGGCTAGGATGAACACCGGGGAGCTGTTTTTT
clone size: .; D gene: TRBD2; J gene: TRBJ2-3; V gene: TRBV7-8; CDR3 protein: CASSFPGLAVPRTDTQYF; CDR3 DNA: TGTGCCAGCAGCTTCCCGGGACTAGCGGTACCTCGCACAGATACGCAGTATTTT
clone size: .; D gene: .; J gene: TRBJ2-5; V gene: TRBV4-1; CDR3 protein: CASGPPGPQTQYF; CDR3 DNA: TGCGCCAGTGGTCCCCCGGGGCCCCAGACCCAGTACTTC
clone size: few; D gene: TRBD2; J gene: TRBJ2-1; V gene: TRBV20-1; CDR3 protein: CSARAKLAGASNEQFF; CDR3 DNA: TGCAGTGCTAGGGCCAAACTAGCGGGAGCATCGAATGAGCAGTTCTTC
clone size: few; D gene: .; J gene: TRBJ1-2; V gene: TRBV7-9; CDR3 protein: CASSVFKAVDYGYTF; CDR3 DNA: TGTGCCAGCAGCGTATTCAAGGCTGTGGACTATGGCTACACCTTC
clone size: .; D gene: TRBD2; J gene: TRBJ2-5; V gene: TRBV20-1; CDR3 protein: CSARDLMTTSGIQETQYF; CDR3 DNA: TGCAGTGCTAGAGACCTAATGACAACTAGCGGGATCCAAGAGACCCAGTACTTC
clone size: .; D gene: .; J gene: TRBJ2-2; V gene: TRBV5-6; CDR3 protein: CASSAIPTGELFF; CDR3 DNA: TGTGCCAGCAGCGCAATTCCGACCGGGGAGCTGTTTTTT
clone size: .; D gene: TRBD2; J gene: TRBJ2-3; V gene: TRBV6-1; CDR3 protein: CASRRGLAETSTDTQYF; CDR3 DNA: TGTGCCAGCAGAAGAGGACTAGCGGAAACTAGCACAGATACGCAGTATTTT
clone size: few; D gene: .; J gene: TRBJ1-1; V gene: TRBV4-1; CDR3 protein: CASSQAPGPNTEAFF; CDR3 DNA: TGCGCCAGCAGCCAAGCTCCCGGCCCGAACACTGAAGCTTTCTTT
clone size: few; D gene: .; J gene: TRBJ1-5; V gene: TRBV2; CDR3 protein: CASSRREGNQPQHF; CDR3 DNA: TGTGCCAGCAGTCGAAGGGAGGGCAATCAGCCCCAGCATTTT
clone size: many; D gene: .; J gene: TRBJ2-1; V gene: TRBV5-1; CDR3 protein: CASSFTNEQFF; CDR3 DNA: TGCGCCAGCAGCTTCACCAATGAGCAGTTCTTC
clone size: few; D gene: TRBD2; J gene: TRBJ2-7; V gene: TRBV20-1; CDR3 protein: CSASYRWTSGRSYEQYF; CDR3 DNA: TGCAGTGCTAGCTACCGTTGGACTAGCGGGAGGAGCTACGAGCAGTACTTC
clone size: .; D gene: .; J gene: TRBJ2-2; V gene: TRBV29-1; CDR3 protein: CSVGAAGELFF; CDR3 DNA: TGCAGCGTTGGGGCGGCCGGGGAGCTGTTTTTT
clone size: .; D gene: TRBD2; J gene: TRBJ2-5; V gene: TRBV6-1; CDR3 protein: CASTQGLAGETQYF; CDR3 DNA: TGTGCCAGCACTCAAGGGCTAGCGGGAGAGACCCAGTACTTC
clone size: few; D gene: TRBD1; J gene: TRBJ1-6; V gene: TRBV20-1; CDR3 protein: CSADRDSHNSPLHF; CDR3 DNA: TGCAGTGCGGATAGGGACAGCCATAATTCACCCCTCCACTTT
clone size: few; D gene: .; J gene: TRBJ2-7; V gene: TRBV5-8; CDR3 protein: CASSAGYYEQYF; CDR3 DNA: TGTGCCAGCAGCGCGGGGTACTACGAGCAGTACTTC
clone size: few; D gene: .; J gene: TRBJ1-5; V gene: TRBV25-1; CDR3 protein: CASSQGQGRGWDQPQHF; CDR3 DNA: TGTGCCAGCAGTCAAGGGCAGGGTAGGGGGTGGGATCAGCCCCAGCATTTT
clone size: few; D gene: .; J gene: TRBJ2-1; V gene: TRBV11-2; CDR3 protein: CASSLGVGGSSYNEQFF; CDR3 DNA: TGTGCCAGCAGCTTAGGTGTCGGCGGAAGCTCCTACAATGAGCAGTTCTTC
clone size: .; D gene: .; J gene: TRBJ2-7; V gene: TRBV10-3; CDR3 protein: CAISAPDLHLYEQYF; CDR3 DNA: TGTGCCATCAGTGCACCGGATCTACACCTCTACGAGCAGTACTTC
clone size: .; D gene: .; J gene: TRBJ1-2; V gene: TRBV12-3/TRBV12-4; CDR3 protein: CASSFLVDWATGYTF; CDR3 DNA: TGTGCCAGCAGTTTCTTAGTGGACTGGGCTACTGGCTACACCTTC
clone size: .; D gene: .; J gene: TRBJ1-2; V gene: TRBV9; CDR3 protein: CASSVEGAERNYGYTF; CDR3 DNA: TGTGCCAGCAGCGTAGAAGGAGCAGAAAGGAACTATGGCTACACCTTC
clone size: many; D gene: TRBD1; J gene: TRBJ2-7; V gene: TRBV4-2; CDR3 protein: CASSQAGTGAYEQYF; CDR3 DNA: TGTGCCAGCAGCCAAGCAGGGACAGGAGCCTACGAGCAGTACTTC
clone size: .; D gene: .; J gene: TRBJ2-1; V gene: TRBV4-2; CDR3 protein: CASSQESSGGFNEQFF; CDR3 DNA: TGTGCCAGCAGCCAAGAATCTTCGGGCGGATTTAATGAGCAGTTCTTC
clone size: few; D gene: TRBD2; J gene: TRBJ2-1; V gene: TRBV12-3/TRBV12-4; CDR3 protein: CASSGRVRSGNNEQFF; CDR3 DNA: TGTGCCAGCAGTGGGAGGGTCCGCTCAGGGAACAATGAGCAGTTCTTC
clone size: .; D gene: TRBD1; J gene: TRBJ1-1; V gene: TRBV6-5; CDR3 protein: CASSYGTGSTEAFF; CDR3 DNA: TGTGCCAGCAGTTACGGGACAGGGAGCACTGAAGCTTTCTTT
clone size: few; D gene: .; J gene: TRBJ2-3; V gene: TRBV19; CDR3 protein: CARQAGGTDTQYF; CDR3 DNA: TGTGCCAGACAGGCTGGGGGCACAGATACGCAGTATTTT
clone size: few; D gene: .; J gene: TRBJ2-7; V gene: TRBV6-1; CDR3 protein: CASSGAPTGEQYF; CDR3 DNA: TGTGCCAGCAGTGGGGCGCCAACGGGGGAGCAGTACTTC
clone size: few; D gene: .; J gene: TRBJ2-7; V gene: TRBV12-3/TRBV12-4; CDR3 protein: CASSFRGLEQYF; CDR3 DNA: TGTGCCAGCAGTTTTCGGGGACTCGAGCAGTACTTC
clone size: few; D gene: .; J gene: TRBJ2-7; V gene: TRBV21-1; CDR3 protein: CASSKGHRGSYEQYF; CDR3 DNA: TGTGCCAGCAGCAAAGGACACAGGGGGTCCTACGAGCAGTACTTC
clone size: .; D gene: .; J gene: TRBJ1-1; V gene: TRBV5-1; CDR3 protein: CASSPLGGIRGAEAFF; CDR3 DNA: TGCGCCAGCAGCCCCCTGGGAGGGATTCGAGGGGCTGAAGCTTTCTTT
clone size: .; D gene: TRBD2; J gene: TRBJ2-1; V gene: TRBV4-1; CDR3 protein: CASSQPTSGSNEQFF; CDR3 DNA: TGCGCCAGCAGCCAACCGACTAGCGGGAGCAATGAGCAGTTCTTC
clone size: few; D gene: TRBD1; J gene: TRBJ1-4; V gene: TRBV29-1; CDR3 protein: CSVEELDRGEGEKLFF; CDR3 DNA: TGCAGCGTTGAAGAATTGGACAGGGGTGAAGGGGAAAAACTGTTTTTT
clone size: many; D gene: .; J gene: TRBJ1-4; V gene: TRBV20-1; CDR3 protein: CSARDPGRLNEKLFF; CDR3 DNA: TGCAGTGCTAGAGATCCGGGACGGTTGAATGAAAAACTGTTTTTT
clone size: .; D gene: TRBD2; J gene: TRBJ2-3; V gene: TRBV10-3; CDR3 protein: CAIRPALLAGGSTDTQYF; CDR3 DNA: TGTGCCATCAGGCCCGCCCTACTAGCGGGAGGGTCGACAGATACGCAGTATTTT
clone size: .; D gene: TRBD1; J gene: TRBJ1-2; V gene: TRBV14; CDR3 protein: CASSQDRGQAYRYGYTF; CDR3 DNA: TGTGCCAGCAGCCAAGATAGGGGACAGGCGTACCGATATGGCTACACCTTC
clone size: few; D gene: TRBD1; J gene: TRBJ2-7; V gene: TRBV29-1; CDR3 protein: CSVQGDRDTYEQYF; CDR3 DNA: TGCAGCGTCCAGGGGGACAGGGACACCTACGAGCAGTACTTC
clone size: .; D gene: TRBD2; J gene: TRBJ2-1; V gene: TRBV30; CDR3 protein: CAWSVLAGSSYNEQFF; CDR3 DNA: TGTGCCTGGAGTGTACTAGCGGGCAGCTCCTACAATGAGCAGTTCTTC
clone size: .; D gene: .; J gene: TRBJ1-5; V gene: TRBV25-1; CDR3 protein: CASSEGHGRNQPQHF; CDR3 DNA: TGTGCCAGCAGTGAGGGGCACGGACGCAATCAGCCCCAGCATTTT
clone size: few; D gene: TRBD1; J gene: TRBJ2-1; V gene: TRBV7-3; CDR3 protein: CASSSGTGILNEQFF; CDR3 DNA: TGTGCCAGCAGCTCCGGGACAGGGATATTGAATGAGCAGTTCTTC
clone size: .; D gene: .; J gene: TRBJ2-3; V gene: TRBV20-1; CDR3 protein: CSARADTDTQYF; CDR3 DNA: TGCAGTGCTCGGGCGGACACAGATACGCAGTATTTT
clone size: .; D gene: .; J gene: TRBJ2-7; V gene: TRBV27; CDR3 protein: CASSPGPPSEQYF; CDR3 DNA: TGTGCCAGCAGCCCCGGGCCACCAAGCGAGCAGTACTTC
clone size: .; D gene: .; J gene: TRBJ1-2; V gene: TRBV29-1; CDR3 protein: CSVIDRSNYGYTF; CDR3 DNA: TGCAGCGTGATAGACAGATCTAACTATGGCTACACCTTC
clone size: few; D gene: TRBD1; J gene: TRBJ1-5; V gene: TRBV18; CDR3 protein: CASSPQQGENQPQHF; CDR3 DNA: TGTGCCAGCTCACCCCAGCAGGGGGAAAATCAGCCCCAGCATTTT